The clone carrying this T cell receptor beta chain has only one observation. The record originates from a study of blood T cell repertoires in COVID-19. The wider study: Acute-phase and convalescent COVID-19 samples originated in the United States, Italy and Spain. T cells, B-cell-depleted T cells, or PBMCs provided the cDNA or gDNA that served as material.

As originally analysed: For nucleated cells, counts were estimated from reference gene primer amplification. Repertoires were generated with immunoSEQ multiplex PCR, while TCRdb's copy carries only in-frame clones and drops some. V and J calls and clone size follow that table, whereas D and trimming were derived from the DNA. The profile covers about 190,000 clones, with approximately 80% appearing a single time and roughly an eighth taken by the ten largest. Between the trimmed V and J ends, which lost 5 bases and 7 bases, there was a span of 18 bases. The CDR3 loop spans 15 amino acids. Germline CDR1 LNHDA, CDR2 SQIVND (reference sequence).

The sample taken for sequencing was peripheral blood. The source of this sequence is a woman between 50 and 59 years old with acute or convalescent COVID-19. The genes are TRBV19 and TRBJ1-5, with a tentative D call TRBD1 (5 bases). CDR3 sequence reads: CASSGPGLGGQPQHF. The CDR3 DNA follows: TGTGCCAGTAGTGGCCCGGGACTCGGGGGGCAGCCCCAGCATTTT. The whole variable domain, filled in from reference TRBV19 and TRBJ1-5, reads DGGITQSPKYLFRKEGQNVTLSCEQNLNHDAMYWYRQDPGQGLRLIYYSQIVNDFQKGDIAEGYSVSREKKESFPLTVTSAQKNPTAFYLCASSGPGLGGQPQHFGDGTRLSIL.